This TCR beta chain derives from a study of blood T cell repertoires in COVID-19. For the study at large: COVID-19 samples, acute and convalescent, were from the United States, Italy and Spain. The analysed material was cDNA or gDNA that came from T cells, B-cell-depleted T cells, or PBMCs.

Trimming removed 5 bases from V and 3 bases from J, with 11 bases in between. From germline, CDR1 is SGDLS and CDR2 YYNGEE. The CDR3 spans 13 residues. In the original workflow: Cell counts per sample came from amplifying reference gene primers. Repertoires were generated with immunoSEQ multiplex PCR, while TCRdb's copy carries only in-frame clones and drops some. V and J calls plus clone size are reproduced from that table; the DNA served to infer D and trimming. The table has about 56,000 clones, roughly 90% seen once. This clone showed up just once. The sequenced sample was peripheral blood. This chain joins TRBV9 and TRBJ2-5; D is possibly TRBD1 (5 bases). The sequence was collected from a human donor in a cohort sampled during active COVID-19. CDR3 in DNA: TGTGCCAGCAGTCCAGGGATAGAAGAGACCCAGTACTTC. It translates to CASSPGIEETQYF.